This TCR beta chain is from a study of Ad26.COV2.S vaccination and SARS-CoV-2 variants. Method: immunoSEQ multiplex PCR; TCRdb's copy keeps in-frame clones and lacks some. There are some 240,000 clones in the sample; around 88% occur only once, and less than 3.5% lies in the top ten. This clone has only one observation. Treatment of the sample: 15 to 20 received Ad26.COV2.S at low or high dose, single or two shots; roughly five received placebo; per-sample allocation not given. Repertoires come from day 63 after the first vaccine or placebo injection. The donor was a Boston adult aged 18-55 years. The V segment lost 5 bases and the J segment 10 bases; nucleotides outside the gene matches: 14. CDR3 length: 16 amino acids. Looked up from germline, CDR1 is SGHTA and CDR2 is FQGNSA.

Sequenced material: peripheral blood, taken in a trial of Ad26.COV2.S vaccine versus placebo. The chain uses TRBV7-2 and TRBJ2-4, with 10 bases fitting TRBD1. The clonotype was recovered from a person aged 18-65 years who received the Ad26.COV2.S COVID-19 vaccine or a placebo. CDR3 sequence: CASSPRTGGGYRIQYF. For the CDR3, the DNA is TGTGCCAGCAGCCCCAGGACAGGGGGTGGGTATCGGATTCAGTACTTC.